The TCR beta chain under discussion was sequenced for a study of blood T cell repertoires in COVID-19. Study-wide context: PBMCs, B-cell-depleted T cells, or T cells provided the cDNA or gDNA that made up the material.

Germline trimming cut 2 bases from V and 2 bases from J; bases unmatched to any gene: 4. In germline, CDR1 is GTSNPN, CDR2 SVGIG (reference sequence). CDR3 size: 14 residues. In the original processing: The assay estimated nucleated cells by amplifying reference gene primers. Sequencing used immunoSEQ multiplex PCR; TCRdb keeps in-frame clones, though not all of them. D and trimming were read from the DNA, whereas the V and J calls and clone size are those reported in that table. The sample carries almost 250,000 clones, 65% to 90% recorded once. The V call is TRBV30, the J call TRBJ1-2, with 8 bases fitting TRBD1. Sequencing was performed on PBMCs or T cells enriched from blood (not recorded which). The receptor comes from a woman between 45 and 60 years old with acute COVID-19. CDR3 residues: CAWSRQGLNYGYTF. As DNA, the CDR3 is TGTGCCTGGAGTCGACAGGGGTTGAACTATGGCTACACCTTC. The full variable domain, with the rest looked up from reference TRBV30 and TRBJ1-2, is SQTIHQWPATLVQPVGSPLSLECTVEGTSNPNLYWYRQAAGRGLQLLFYSVGIGQISSEVPQNLSASRPQDRQFILSSKKLLLSDSGFYLCAWSRQGLNYGYTFGSGTRLTVV.